Included here is one TCR beta chain sequence, with context. Its target is unknown. TCRdb's table, derived via immunoSEQ multiplex PCR, lists solely in-frame clones and lacks some. The sample shows 100,000 to 150,000 clones, roughly 89% of them seen only once. The sample is drawn from a study of T cell responses to AZD1222 COVID-19 vaccine. Study-wide results and caveats: Clonal diversity may have been underestimated in mostly white British donors. Baseline seropositives among AZD1222 recipients totaled only six. The study found vaccine-associated CD4 TCRs spanning spike, dominant at 160-218 and 743-854. Reportedly, nearly half the spike-specific TCRs target unmutated variant regions.

Trimming removed 0 bases at V and 1 base at J, with 7 bases between. CDR1 SGHRS and CDR2 YFSETQ come from the germline V gene. The CDR3 contains 14 residues. The chain joins TRBV5-1 to TRBJ1-2; D perhaps matches TRBD1 (5 bases). The material sequenced was peripheral blood, taken on day 0 of AZD1222 vaccination. This clonotype was obtained from an adult in good health. The CDR3 DNA reads as TGCGCCAGCAGCTTGGGACAGAATAACTATGGCTACACCTTC. This sequence encodes CASSLGQNNYGYTF.